A selection of T cell receptor beta chains follows, all from one sample in a study of vaccination and CD4 T cells after COVID-19. One entry per CDR3 protein results from TCRdb running MiXCR on the PCR reads. This table has roughly 20,000 distinct CDR3 sequences, roughly 40% appearing once. The antigens for these receptors are not known. The specimen comprised CD4+ T cells from blood, cultured in vitro, sampled after SARS-CoV-2 vaccination. All receptors derive from a human donor who had recovered from COVID-19. The CDR3 runs from the conserved cysteine through the conserved F or W. The D gene is left open where the match is weak. Part of the rows lack a size; the others show once, few, many or a class for expanded clones.

J | V | size | length | D | CDR3 | DNA
TRBJ2-7 | TRBV6-1 | . | 14 | . | CASSVERNSYEQYF | TGTGCCAGCAGTGTTGAACGGAACTCCTACGAGCAGTACTTC
TRBJ2-1 | TRBV7-9 | . | 11 | . | CASSPYNEQFF | TGTGCCAGCAGCCCGTACAATGAGCAGTTCTTC
TRBJ2-7 | TRBV7-2 | . | 13 | TRBD2 | CASSLAESGSKYF | TGTGCCAGCAGCTTAGCGGAAAGCGGGAGTAAGTACTTC
TRBJ1-5 | TRBV19 | . | 14 | TRBD1 | CASRAGTANQPQHF | TGTGCCAGTCGCGCCGGGACAGCTAATCAGCCCCAGCATTTT
TRBJ2-3 | TRBV6-1 | . | 15 | . | CASSLDRIRTDTQYF | TGTGCCAGCAGTCTTGACAGGATCCGCACAGATACGCAGTATTTT
TRBJ1-6 | TRBV7-2 | few | 15 | . | CASSLAVQGGSPLHF | TGTGCCAGCAGCTTAGCCGTTCAGGGAGGTTCACCCCTCCACTTT
TRBJ1-2 | TRBV6-1 | few | 12 | . | CASSRDRTGYTF | TGTGCCAGCAGCCGGGACCGAACTGGCTACACCTTC
TRBJ1-5 | TRBV12-3/TRBV12-4 | . | 16 | TRBD1 | CASSPTGNGANQPQHF | TGTGCCAGCAGTCCGACAGGGAACGGGGCCAATCAGCCCCAGCATTTT
TRBJ1-2 | TRBV5-6 | . | 15 | TRBD1 | CASSFKNRGLYGYTF | TGTGCCAGCAGCTTTAAAAACAGGGGTTTGTATGGCTACACCTTC
TRBJ1-5 | TRBV19 | . | 15 | . | CASSNGQPGRQPQHF | TGTGCCAGTAGTAACGGACAGCCGGGGCGTCAGCCCCAGCATTTT
TRBJ1-2 | TRBV19 | once | 12 | . | CASSRLAGGYTF | TGTGCCAGTAGTCGTCTCGCAGGGGGCTACACCTTC
TRBJ1-1 | TRBV5-1 | . | 15 | TRBD1 | CASSRGQGSYTEAFF | TGCGCCAGCAGCCGGGGACAGGGGTCTTACACTGAAGCTTTCTTT
TRBJ2-3 | TRBV11-3 | . | 16 | TRBD2 | CASSDGTSGRQDTQYF | TGTGCCAGCAGCGATGGGACTAGCGGGAGACAAGATACGCAGTATTTT
TRBJ1-5 | TRBV19 | few | 14 | TRBD1 | CASSLQGQGQPQHF | TGTGCCAGTAGTTTACAGGGGCAGGGTCAGCCCCAGCATTTT
TRBJ1-5 | TRBV6-1 | . | 15 | . | CASRRGQGSNQPQHF | TGTGCCAGCAGGAGGGGCCAGGGGAGCAATCAGCCCCAGCATTTT
TRBJ1-4 | TRBV6-1 | . | 11 | . | CASSGARKLFF | TGTGCCAGCAGTGGGGCTAGAAAACTGTTTTTT
TRBJ1-6 | TRBV19 | . | 16 | . | CASTWDGVPPVSPLHF | TGTGCCAGTACCTGGGATGGGGTCCCGCCAGTATCACCCCTCCACTTT
TRBJ2-5 | TRBV7-2 | few | 12 | . | CASSQIQETQYF | TGTGCCAGCAGCCAGATCCAAGAGACCCAGTACTTC
TRBJ1-5 | TRBV20-1 | few | 14 | . | CSAAGHLSNQPQHF | TGCAGTGCAGCGGGACACCTTAGCAATCAGCCCCAGCATTTT
TRBJ2-7 | TRBV27 | . | 14 | TRBD1 | CASSVDRGLGEQYF | TGTGCCAGCAGTGTGGACAGGGGCCTCGGGGAGCAGTACTTC
TRBJ1-2 | TRBV6-1 | few | 13 | . | CASNGATDYGYTF | TGTGCCAGCAACGGGGCCACAGACTATGGCTACACCTTC
TRBJ2-5 | TRBV6-2/TRBV6-3 | . | 13 | . | CASNPSPPKTQYF | TGTGCCAGCAATCCCTCCCCCCCCAAGACCCAGTACTTC
TRBJ1-1 | TRBV20-1 | few | 17 | . | CSARDPSTRRRDTEAFF | TGCAGTGCTAGAGATCCGTCCACCCGAAGGCGCGACACTGAAGCTTTCTTT
TRBJ2-5 | TRBV6-2/TRBV6-3 | few | 20 | . | CASSRNTGLAVGVVGETQYF | TGTGCCAGCAGTCGAAATACAGGCCTAGCTGTTGGGGTGGTAGGGGAGACCCAGTACTTC
TRBJ2-3 | TRBV1 | . | 17 | . | CTSSQDRASARTDTQYF | TGCACCAGCAGCCAAGATCGGGCTAGCGCACGCACAGATACGCAGTATTTT
TRBJ1-6 | TRBV19 | few | 15 | . | CASSKGLLEGSPLHF | TGTGCCAGTAGTAAGGGACTATTGGAAGGTTCACCCCTCCACTTT
TRBJ1-6 | TRBV6-1 | few | 18 | . | CASSRFLNDGSGDSPLHF | TGTGCCAGCAGTCGATTTTTGAATGATGGGTCAGGGGATTCACCCCTCCACTTT